This is a list of T cell receptor beta chains from one sample in a study of blood T cell repertoires in COVID-19. Clones were read by immunoSEQ multiplex PCR, and TCRdb kept only the in-frame ones, dropping some. The sample consists of 200,000 to 250,000 clones, roughly nine tenths of them appearing once. The specimen was PBMCs or T cells enriched from blood (not recorded which). These receptors were obtained from a man in his thirties or forties who had recovered from COVID-19. The CDR3 runs from the conserved cysteine through the conserved F or W. The D gene is left open where the match is weak. The size entry is marked missing in some rows and otherwise reads once, few, many or a size class.

j_call: TRBJ1-3; v_call: TRBV9; d_call: .; clone_size: .; cdr3_aa: CASSVQDSSGNTIYF; cdr3_nt: TGTGCCAGCAGCGTACAAGACAGCTCTGGAAACACCATATATTTT
j_call: TRBJ2-2; v_call: TRBV30; d_call: .; clone_size: .; cdr3_aa: CALQGGGANTGELFF; cdr3_nt: TGTGCCCTTCAAGGTGGCGGGGCGAACACCGGGGAGCTGTTTTTT
j_call: TRBJ1-1; v_call: TRBV7-9; d_call: TRBD1; clone_size: .; cdr3_aa: CASSRQGAAEAFF; cdr3_nt: TGTGCCAGCAGCAGACAGGGGGCTGCTGAAGCTTTCTTT
j_call: TRBJ1-4; v_call: TRBV30; d_call: .; clone_size: few; cdr3_aa: CAANRENRASEKLFF; cdr3_nt: TGTGCCGCGAACCGTGAGAACAGGGCCAGTGAAAAACTGTTTTTT
j_call: TRBJ2-3; v_call: TRBV7-9; d_call: TRBD2; clone_size: .; cdr3_aa: CASSLGTSGSDTQYF; cdr3_nt: TGTGCCAGCAGCTTAGGGACTAGCGGGAGTGATACGCAGTATTTT
j_call: TRBJ1-1; v_call: TRBV30; d_call: .; clone_size: .; cdr3_aa: CAWRPRPRISVEAFF; cdr3_nt: TGTGCCTGGAGGCCCAGACCCCGGATAAGCGTTGAAGCTTTCTTT
j_call: TRBJ2-7; v_call: TRBV21-1; d_call: .; clone_size: .; cdr3_aa: CASSKTGPYEQYF; cdr3_nt: TGTGCCAGCAGCAAAACAGGGCCCTACGAGCAGTACTTC
j_call: TRBJ1-2; v_call: TRBV10-3; d_call: TRBD1; clone_size: .; cdr3_aa: CAISATGGNYGYTF; cdr3_nt: TGTGCCATCAGTGCTACAGGGGGTAACTATGGCTACACCTTC
j_call: TRBJ1-5; v_call: TRBV5-6; d_call: TRBD1; clone_size: .; cdr3_aa: CASSSFRGNQPQHF; cdr3_nt: TGTGCCAGCAGCTCATTCAGGGGGAATCAGCCCCAGCATTTT
j_call: TRBJ1-5; v_call: TRBV28; d_call: .; clone_size: .; cdr3_aa: CASTQASDSNQPQHF; cdr3_nt: TGTGCCAGCACCCAAGCAAGTGATAGCAATCAGCCCCAGCATTTT
j_call: TRBJ1-6; v_call: TRBV3-1/TRBV3-2; d_call: .; clone_size: .; cdr3_aa: CASSLRTDNSPLHF; cdr3_nt: TGTGCCAGCAGCCTACGGACAGATAATTCACCCCTCCACTTT
j_call: TRBJ2-7; v_call: TRBV4-3; d_call: TRBD2; clone_size: .; cdr3_aa: CASSQDRAGNSYEQYF; cdr3_nt: TGCGCCAGCAGCCAAGACCGAGCGGGGAACTCCTACGAGCAGTACTTC
j_call: TRBJ2-7; v_call: TRBV18; d_call: TRBD1; clone_size: .; cdr3_aa: CASSGTGLYEQYF; cdr3_nt: TGTGCCAGCTCAGGGACAGGGCTCTACGAGCAGTACTTC
j_call: TRBJ1-1; v_call: TRBV19; d_call: TRBD1; clone_size: .; cdr3_aa: CASSTRTGGRTEAFF; cdr3_nt: TGTGCCAGTAGTACGCGGACAGGAGGAAGAACTGAAGCTTTCTTT
j_call: TRBJ2-3; v_call: TRBV28; d_call: .; clone_size: .; cdr3_aa: CASRPHISTDTQYF; cdr3_nt: TGTGCCAGCAGACCCCACATTAGCACAGATACGCAGTATTTT
j_call: TRBJ2-1; v_call: TRBV2; d_call: TRBD2; clone_size: .; cdr3_aa: CASTPTSGAYNEQFF; cdr3_nt: TGTGCCAGCACCCCAACTAGCGGAGCCTACAATGAGCAGTTCTTC
j_call: TRBJ1-1; v_call: TRBV2; d_call: .; clone_size: .; cdr3_aa: CASGGDAEAFF; cdr3_nt: TGTGCCAGCGGGGGGGATGCTGAAGCTTTCTTT
j_call: TRBJ2-7; v_call: TRBV6-1; d_call: .; clone_size: .; cdr3_aa: CASSEIRQGGYEQYF; cdr3_nt: TGTGCCAGCAGTGAAATACGGCAGGGGGGCTACGAGCAGTACTTC
j_call: TRBJ2-7; v_call: TRBV5-5; d_call: .; clone_size: .; cdr3_aa: CASSSPLDKRITYEQYF; cdr3_nt: TGTGCCAGCAGCTCGCCCTTAGACAAACGAATAACCTACGAGCAGTACTTC
j_call: TRBJ1-5; v_call: TRBV7-2; d_call: .; clone_size: .; cdr3_aa: CASSLVRQNQPQHF; cdr3_nt: TGTGCCAGCAGCTTAGTTAGACAGAATCAGCCCCAGCATTTT
j_call: TRBJ1-2; v_call: TRBV7-3; d_call: TRBD1; clone_size: .; cdr3_aa: CASSPGQGYGYTF; cdr3_nt: TGTGCCAGCAGCCCGGGACAGGGCTATGGCTACACCTTC
j_call: TRBJ1-2; v_call: TRBV29-1; d_call: TRBD1; clone_size: .; cdr3_aa: CSATGGYYGYTF; cdr3_nt: TGCAGCGCTACAGGGGGCTACTATGGCTACACCTTC
j_call: TRBJ2-5; v_call: TRBV4-1; d_call: .; clone_size: many; cdr3_aa: CASSPEDTLRETQYF; cdr3_nt: TGCGCCAGCAGCCCCGAGGATACACTAAGAGAGACCCAGTACTTC
j_call: TRBJ2-7; v_call: TRBV27; d_call: TRBD2; clone_size: .; cdr3_aa: CASSSPLRASGNSYEQYF; cdr3_nt: TGTGCCAGCAGTTCCCCCCTAAGGGCTAGCGGGAATTCCTACGAGCAGTACTTC
j_call: TRBJ2-7; v_call: TRBV7-2; d_call: TRBD1; clone_size: once; cdr3_aa: CASSGGGTGFYEQYF; cdr3_nt: TGTGCCAGCAGCGGAGGTGGGACAGGCTTCTACGAGCAGTACTTC
j_call: TRBJ1-2; v_call: TRBV30; d_call: .; clone_size: .; cdr3_aa: CAWNRGSGYTF; cdr3_nt: TGTGCCTGGAATCGGGGTTCGGGCTACACCTTC
j_call: TRBJ1-1; v_call: TRBV19; d_call: TRBD1; clone_size: .; cdr3_aa: CASSKLQGSAAFF; cdr3_nt: TGTGCCAGTAGTAAATTACAGGGGAGCGCAGCTTTCTTT
j_call: TRBJ1-4; v_call: TRBV6-5; d_call: .; clone_size: .; cdr3_aa: CASSSTGLSNEKLFF; cdr3_nt: TGTGCCAGCAGTAGTACAGGGTTGTCTAATGAAAAACTGTTTTTT
j_call: TRBJ1-1; v_call: TRBV7-2; d_call: TRBD1; clone_size: .; cdr3_aa: CASRTGANTEAFF; cdr3_nt: TGTGCCAGCAGAACAGGGGCTAACACTGAAGCTTTCTTT
j_call: TRBJ1-4; v_call: TRBV4-3; d_call: .; clone_size: .; cdr3_aa: CASSQEGRGDNEKLFF; cdr3_nt: TGCGCCAGCAGCCAAGAGGGACGCGGGGATAATGAAAAACTGTTTTTT
j_call: TRBJ1-3; v_call: TRBV10-2; d_call: .; clone_size: .; cdr3_aa: CASSEGAGNTIYF; cdr3_nt: TGCGCCAGCAGTGAGGGGGCGGGAAACACCATATATTTT
j_call: TRBJ1-5; v_call: TRBV5-6; d_call: TRBD1; clone_size: .; cdr3_aa: CASSRQGQGYSNQPQHF; cdr3_nt: TGTGCCAGCAGCCGACAGGGGCAGGGATATAGCAATCAGCCCCAGCATTTT